This T cell receptor beta chain was sequenced for a study of blood T cells in healthy people across ages. In its sample, this clonotype was seen a few times. Since a much larger clone is just one base distant, this may be a read error. The V end was cut by 6 bases, the J end by 7 bases, with 22 bases between. CDR1 SGHVS and CDR2 FQNEAQ come from the germline V gene. CDR3 size: 15 residues. The authors isolated at least 7 million PBMCs per sample. Using a J-beta primer mix together with a sample-barcoded 5' primer, a second PCR was run for about 6 to 12 cycles. Per sample, CDR3-containing paired-end reads numbered at least 2.5 million. TCRdb reprocessed the 5' RACE reads with MiXCR, giving one entry per CDR3 protein. The table includes over 550,000 distinct CDR3 sequences, about 30% detected once.

The source of this sequence is an elderly woman in good health. This chain connects TRBV7-8 to TRBJ2-7; D may be TRBD1 (7 bases). The sample comprised blood. As DNA, the CDR3 is TGTGCCAGCAGGGAGGGGGACAGAGTATACAATGAGCAGTACTTC. As protein: CASREGDRVYNEQYF.